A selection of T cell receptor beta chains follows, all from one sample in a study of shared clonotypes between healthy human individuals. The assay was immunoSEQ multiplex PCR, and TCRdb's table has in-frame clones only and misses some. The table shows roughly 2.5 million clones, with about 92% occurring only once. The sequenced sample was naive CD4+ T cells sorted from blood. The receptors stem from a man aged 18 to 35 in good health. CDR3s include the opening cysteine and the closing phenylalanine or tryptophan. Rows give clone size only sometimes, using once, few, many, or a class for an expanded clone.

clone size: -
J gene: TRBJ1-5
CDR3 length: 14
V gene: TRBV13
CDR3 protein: CASSLGADNQPQHF

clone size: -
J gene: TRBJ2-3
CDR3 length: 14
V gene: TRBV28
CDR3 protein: CASSRALPSYTQYF

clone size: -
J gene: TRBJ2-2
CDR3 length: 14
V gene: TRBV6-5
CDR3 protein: CASMRDGATGELFF

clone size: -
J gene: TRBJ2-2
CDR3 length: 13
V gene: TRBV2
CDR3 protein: CASSQLNTGELFF

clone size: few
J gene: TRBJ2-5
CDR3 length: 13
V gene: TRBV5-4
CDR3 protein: CASSLEREETQYF

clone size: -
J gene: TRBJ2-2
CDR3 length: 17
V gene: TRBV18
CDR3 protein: CASSPQRTGGRIGELFF

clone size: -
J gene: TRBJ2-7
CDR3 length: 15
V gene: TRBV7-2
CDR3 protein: CASSLGVAGGIEQYF

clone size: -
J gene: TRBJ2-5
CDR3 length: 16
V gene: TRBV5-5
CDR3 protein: CASSNGQAPFRETQYF

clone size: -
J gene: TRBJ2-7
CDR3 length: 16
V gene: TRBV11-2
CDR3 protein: CASSSMAPGRAYEQYF

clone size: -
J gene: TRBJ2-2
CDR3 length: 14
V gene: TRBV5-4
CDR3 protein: CASSLEGRAGELFF

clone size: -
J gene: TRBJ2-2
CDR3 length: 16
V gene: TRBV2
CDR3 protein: CASSFQWTENTGELFF

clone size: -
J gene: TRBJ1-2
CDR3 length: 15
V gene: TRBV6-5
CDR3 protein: CASSYPGQGYYGYTF

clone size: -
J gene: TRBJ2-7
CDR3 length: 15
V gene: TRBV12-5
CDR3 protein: CASGRANSGTYEQYF

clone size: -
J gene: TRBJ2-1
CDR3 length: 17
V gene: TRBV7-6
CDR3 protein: CASSLAGGQSSYNEQFF

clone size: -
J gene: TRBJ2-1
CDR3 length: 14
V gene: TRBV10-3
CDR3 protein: CAIKAGGSYNEQFF

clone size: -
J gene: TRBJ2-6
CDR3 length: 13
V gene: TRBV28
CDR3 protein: CASKRNGANVLTF

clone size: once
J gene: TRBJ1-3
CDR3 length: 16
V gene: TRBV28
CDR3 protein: CASSSEGLGVGNTIYF

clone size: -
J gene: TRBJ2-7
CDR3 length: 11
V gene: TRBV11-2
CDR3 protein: CASSLHPEQYF

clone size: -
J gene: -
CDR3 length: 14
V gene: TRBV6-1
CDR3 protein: CASSEVDGGYEQYF

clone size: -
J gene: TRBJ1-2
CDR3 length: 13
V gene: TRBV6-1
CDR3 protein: CASRTGQVYGYTF

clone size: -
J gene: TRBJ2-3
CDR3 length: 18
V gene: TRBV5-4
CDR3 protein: CASSLAGKAGGRTDTQYF

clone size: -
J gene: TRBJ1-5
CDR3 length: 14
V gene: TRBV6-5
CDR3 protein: CASSNTGNHQPQHF

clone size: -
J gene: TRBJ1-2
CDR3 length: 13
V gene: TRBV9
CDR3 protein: CASSLGQRDGYTF

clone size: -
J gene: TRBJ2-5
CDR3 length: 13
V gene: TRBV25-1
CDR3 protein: CASSLTGLGTQYF

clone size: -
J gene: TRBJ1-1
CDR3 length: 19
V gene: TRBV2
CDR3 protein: CASSEALGQGMRKDTEAFF

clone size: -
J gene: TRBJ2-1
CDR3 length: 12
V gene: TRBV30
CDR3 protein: CAGGSSYNEQFF

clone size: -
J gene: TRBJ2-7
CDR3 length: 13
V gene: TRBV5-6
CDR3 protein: CASKLAGGHEQYF

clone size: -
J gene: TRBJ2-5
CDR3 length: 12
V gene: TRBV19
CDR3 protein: CASGQGKETQYF

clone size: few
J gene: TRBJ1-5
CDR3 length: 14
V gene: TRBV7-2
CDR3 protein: CASSPTGGNQPQHF

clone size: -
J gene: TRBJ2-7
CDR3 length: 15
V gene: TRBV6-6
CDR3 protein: CASTLEGKTANEQYF

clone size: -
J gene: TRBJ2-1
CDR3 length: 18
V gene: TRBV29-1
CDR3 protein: CSVEDSPHRVLGYNEQFF

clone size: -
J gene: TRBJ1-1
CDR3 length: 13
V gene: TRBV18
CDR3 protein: CASSQGVNTEAFF

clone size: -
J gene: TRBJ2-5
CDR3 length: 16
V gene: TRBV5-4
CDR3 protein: CASSKRGQGMIETQYF

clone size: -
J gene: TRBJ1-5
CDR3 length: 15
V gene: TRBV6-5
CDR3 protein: CASRGQGGGNQPQHF

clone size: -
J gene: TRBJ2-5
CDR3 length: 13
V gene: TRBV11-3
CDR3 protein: CASSLRTEETQYF

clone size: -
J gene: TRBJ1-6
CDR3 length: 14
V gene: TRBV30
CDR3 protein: CAWSVRGSREALHF

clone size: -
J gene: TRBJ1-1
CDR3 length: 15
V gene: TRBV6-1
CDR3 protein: CASRGLGTVNTEAFF

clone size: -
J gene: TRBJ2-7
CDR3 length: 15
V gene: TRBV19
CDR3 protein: CASSYLAGSSYEQYF

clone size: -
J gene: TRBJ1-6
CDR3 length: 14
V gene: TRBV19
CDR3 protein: CASSILGTDSPLHF

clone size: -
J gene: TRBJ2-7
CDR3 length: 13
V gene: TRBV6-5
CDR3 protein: CASSYIGTYEQYF

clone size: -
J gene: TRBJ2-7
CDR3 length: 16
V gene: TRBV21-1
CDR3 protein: CASSPTRGALYYEQYF

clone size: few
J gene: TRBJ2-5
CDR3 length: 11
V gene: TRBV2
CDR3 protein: CASSEFETQYF

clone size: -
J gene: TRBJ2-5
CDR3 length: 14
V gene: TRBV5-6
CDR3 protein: CASSFQGARETQYF

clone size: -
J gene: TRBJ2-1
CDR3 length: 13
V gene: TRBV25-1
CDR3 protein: CASSEASGNEQFF

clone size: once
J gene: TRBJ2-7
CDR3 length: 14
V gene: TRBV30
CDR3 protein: CAGRTSGSPYEQYF

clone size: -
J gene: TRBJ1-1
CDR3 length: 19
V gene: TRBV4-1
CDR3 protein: CASSQDRTGGASWDTEAFF

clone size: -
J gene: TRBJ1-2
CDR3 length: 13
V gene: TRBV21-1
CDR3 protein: CASSPRGRGGYTF

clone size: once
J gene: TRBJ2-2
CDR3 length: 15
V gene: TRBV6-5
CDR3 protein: CASSNGGPYTGELFF

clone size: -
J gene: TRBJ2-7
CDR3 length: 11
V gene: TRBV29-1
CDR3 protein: CSVELVGEQYF

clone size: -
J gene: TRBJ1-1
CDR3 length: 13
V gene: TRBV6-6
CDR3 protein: CASKTDLNTEAFF